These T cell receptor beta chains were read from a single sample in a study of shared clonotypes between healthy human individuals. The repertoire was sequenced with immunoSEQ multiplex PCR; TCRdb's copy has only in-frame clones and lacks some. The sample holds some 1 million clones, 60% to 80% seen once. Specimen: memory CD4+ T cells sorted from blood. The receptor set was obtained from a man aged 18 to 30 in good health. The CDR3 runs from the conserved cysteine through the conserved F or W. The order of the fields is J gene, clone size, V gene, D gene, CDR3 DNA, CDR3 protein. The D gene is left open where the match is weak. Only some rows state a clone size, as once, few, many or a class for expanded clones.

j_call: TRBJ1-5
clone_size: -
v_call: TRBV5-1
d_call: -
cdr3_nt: TGCGCCAGCAGCTTGGCGGCAGGGTCCGGACAGCCCCAGCATTTT
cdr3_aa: CASSLAAGSGQPQHF

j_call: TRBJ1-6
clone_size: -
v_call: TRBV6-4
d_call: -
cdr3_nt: TGTGCCAGCAGTTGGGACCGCAATTCACCCCTCCACTTT
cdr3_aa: CASSWDRNSPLHF

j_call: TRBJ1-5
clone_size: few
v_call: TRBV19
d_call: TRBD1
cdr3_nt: TGTGCCAGTAGTAAAGCGACAGGGGGGTATAGCAATCAGCCCCAGCATTTT
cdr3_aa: CASSKATGGYSNQPQHF

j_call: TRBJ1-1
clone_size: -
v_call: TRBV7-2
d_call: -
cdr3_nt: TGTGCCAGCAGCTTGTTCACGGGGATACGTGAAGCTTTCTTT
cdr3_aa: CASSLFTGIREAFF

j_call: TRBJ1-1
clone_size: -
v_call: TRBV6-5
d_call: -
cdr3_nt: TGTGCCAGCAGTTACCTGCCGGACACTGAAGCTTTCTTT
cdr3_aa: CASSYLPDTEAFF

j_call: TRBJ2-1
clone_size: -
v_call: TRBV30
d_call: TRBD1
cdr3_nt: TGTGCCTGGAACAGACAGGGCTACAATGAGCAGTTCTTC
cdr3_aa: CAWNRQGYNEQFF

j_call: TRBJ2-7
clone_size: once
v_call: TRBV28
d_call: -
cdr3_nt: TGTGCCAGCAGTTTAGTTGCGACACGCTCCTACGAGCAGTACTTC
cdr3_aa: CASSLVATRSYEQYF

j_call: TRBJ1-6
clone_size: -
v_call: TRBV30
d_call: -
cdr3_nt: TGTGCCTGGAGTCTGGCTTCACCCCTCCACTTT
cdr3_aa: CAWSLASPLHF

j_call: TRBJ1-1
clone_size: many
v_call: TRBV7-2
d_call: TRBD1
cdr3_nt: TGTGCCAGCAGCTTTTCCGGGACAGGGAAAGCTTTCTTT
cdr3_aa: CASSFSGTGKAFF

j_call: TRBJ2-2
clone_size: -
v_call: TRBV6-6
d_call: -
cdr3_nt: TGTGCCAGCAGTCCCACCCGGACAGAGCCCACCGGGGAGCTGTTTTTT
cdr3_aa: CASSPTRTEPTGELFF

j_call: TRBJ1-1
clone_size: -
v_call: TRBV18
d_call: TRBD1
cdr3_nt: TGTGCCAGCTCACCACAGACAGGGATGAACACTGAAGCTTTCTTT
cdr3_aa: CASSPQTGMNTEAFF

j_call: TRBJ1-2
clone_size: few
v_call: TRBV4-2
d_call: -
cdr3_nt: TGTGCCAGCAGCCAAGATCTTGGGGGTTACTATGGCTACACCTTC
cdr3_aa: CASSQDLGGYYGYTF

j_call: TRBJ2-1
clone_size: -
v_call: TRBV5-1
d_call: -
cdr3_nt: TGCGCCAGCAGCTTGGGAAACTTCTACAATGAGCAGTTCTTC
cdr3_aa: CASSLGNFYNEQFF

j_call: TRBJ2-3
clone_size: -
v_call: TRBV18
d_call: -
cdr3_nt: TGCGCCAGCTCACCATTACAGGGATTCGAGGGTACGCAGTATTTT
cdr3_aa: CASSPLQGFEGTQYF

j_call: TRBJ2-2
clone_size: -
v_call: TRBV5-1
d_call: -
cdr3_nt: TGCGCCAGCAGCCCGGAGGAATTAAACACCGGGGAGCTGTTTTTT
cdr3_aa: CASSPEELNTGELFF

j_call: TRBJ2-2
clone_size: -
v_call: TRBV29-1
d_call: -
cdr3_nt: TGCAGCGTTCGGAAGAGCACCGGGGAGCTGTTTTTT
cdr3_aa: CSVRKSTGELFF

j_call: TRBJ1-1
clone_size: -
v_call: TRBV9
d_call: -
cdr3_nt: TGTGCCAGCAGCCCCATCGCCCCCGAAGCTTTCTTT
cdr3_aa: CASSPIAPEAFF

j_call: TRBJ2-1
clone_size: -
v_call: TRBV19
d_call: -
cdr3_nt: TGTGCCAGTAAGGGGTACAATGAGCAGTTCTTC
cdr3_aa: CASKGYNEQFF

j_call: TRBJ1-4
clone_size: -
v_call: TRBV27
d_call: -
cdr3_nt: TGTGCCAGCAGTTTCGCGGGGGGCTCGAATGAAAAACTGTTTTTT
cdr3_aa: CASSFAGGSNEKLFF

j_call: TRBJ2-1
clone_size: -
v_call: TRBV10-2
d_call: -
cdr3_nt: TGCGCCAGCAGCGGAACTGGCGGGTTCAATGAGCAGTTCTTC
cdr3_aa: CASSGTGGFNEQFF

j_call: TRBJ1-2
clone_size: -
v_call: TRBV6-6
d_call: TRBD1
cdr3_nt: TGTGCCAGCAGTTACGACAGGGAACCCTCCTATGGCTACACCTTC
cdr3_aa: CASSYDREPSYGYTF

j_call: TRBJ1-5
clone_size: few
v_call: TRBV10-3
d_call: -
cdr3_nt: TGTGCCATCAGCCCAGGTGGGGCTCAGCCCCAGCATTTT
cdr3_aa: CAISPGGAQPQHF

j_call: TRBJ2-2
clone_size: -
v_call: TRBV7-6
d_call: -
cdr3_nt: TGTGCCGTGCAGCCTCGGGGTACCGGGGAGCTGTTTTTT
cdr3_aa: CAVQPRGTGELFF

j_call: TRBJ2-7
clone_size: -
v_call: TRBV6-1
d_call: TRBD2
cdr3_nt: TGTGCTCTCAGGGCTAGCGGGTGGTACGAGCAGTACTTC
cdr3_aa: CALRASGWYEQYF

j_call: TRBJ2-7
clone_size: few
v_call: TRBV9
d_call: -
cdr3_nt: TGTGCCAGCAGCTTGAGGGACTCGCTTTCCTACGAGCAGTACTTC
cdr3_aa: CASSLRDSLSYEQYF

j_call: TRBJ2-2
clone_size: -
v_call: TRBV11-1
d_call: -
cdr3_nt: TGTGCCAGCAGCGCCGCGGGACTCAACACCGGGGAGCTGTTTTTT
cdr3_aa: CASSAAGLNTGELFF

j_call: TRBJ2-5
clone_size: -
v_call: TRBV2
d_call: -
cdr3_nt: TGTGCCAGCAGTGAGTTGGGGACCCAGTACTTC
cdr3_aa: CASSELGTQYF

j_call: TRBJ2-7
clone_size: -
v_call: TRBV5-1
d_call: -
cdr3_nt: TGCGCCAGCAGCTTGAGGGGGACCACGGGGTACGAGCAGTACTTC
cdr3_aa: CASSLRGTTGYEQYF